These T cell receptor beta chains were read from a single sample in a study of OX40 agonist ivuxolimab in advanced cancers. Measured with immunoSEQ multiplex PCR; TCRdb has only the in-frame clones, and not every one. The sample has 35,000 to 55,000 clones; 90% to 95% are singletons. The sample was CD4+ or CD8+ T cells sorted from blood, taken in a trial of the OX40 agonist ivuxolimab. These receptor sequences come from an adult with an advanced solid tumor such as melanoma, head and neck, liver or kidney cancer. The CDR3 runs from the conserved cysteine through the conserved F or W. D genes are given only for firm matches. The size entry is marked missing in some rows and otherwise reads once, few, many or a size class.

clone size	V gene	D gene	J gene	CDR3 protein	CDR3 DNA
-	TRBV7-9	-	TRBJ2-5	CASSEGQGQETQYF	TGTGCCAGCAGCGAGGGGCAGGGCCAAGAGACCCAGTACTTC
-	TRBV9	TRBD1	TRBJ2-7	CASSVQGASYEQYF	TGTGCCAGCAGCGTTCAGGGGGCCTCCTACGAGCAGTACTTC
-	TRBV7-9	TRBD1	TRBJ1-4	CASSLGVGQELFF	TGTGCCAGCAGCCTAGGAGTCGGACAGGAACTGTTTTTT
-	TRBV18	TRBD1	TRBJ2-2	CASSLRAETGALYGELFF	TGTGCCAGCTCACTCAGGGCGGAGACAGGGGCCCTCTACGGGGAGCTGTTTTTT
-	TRBV27	TRBD1	TRBJ1-4	CASSQAGGEKLFF	TGTGCCAGCAGCCAGGCAGGGGGTGAAAAACTGTTTTTT
-	TRBV11-3	-	TRBJ2-1	CASSKQGGGNNEQFF	TGTGCCAGCAGCAAACAGGGAGGAGGCAACAATGAGCAGTTCTTC
-	TRBV27	-	TRBJ2-5	CASSFETYSQETQYF	TGTGCCAGCAGTTTTGAGACTTACTCCCAAGAGACCCAGTACTTC
-	TRBV7-9	TRBD1	TRBJ2-7	CASSLVYPGGYYEQYF	TGTGCCAGCAGCTTAGTTTATCCAGGGGGATACTACGAGCAGTACTTC
few	TRBV7-9	-	TRBJ1-2	CASQGTNYGYTF	TGTGCCAGCCAGGGCACTAACTATGGCTACACCTTC
-	TRBV4-3	TRBD2	TRBJ2-7	CASSPSPTSAHYEQYF	TGCGCCAGCAGCCCTTCCCCGACTAGCGCGCACTACGAGCAGTACTTC
-	TRBV6-6	TRBD2	TRBJ2-5	CASSYGAGVSVETQYF	TGTGCCAGCAGTTACGGGGCGGGGGTTTCGGTGGAGACCCAGTACTTC
once	TRBV7-9	-	TRBJ1-1	CASRSGENTEAFF	TGTGCCAGCCGTTCAGGTGAGAACACTGAAGCTTTCTTT
-	TRBV10-3	-	TRBJ2-3	CAIRSPLSTDTQYF	TGTGCCATCAGGAGCCCCCTTAGCACAGATACGCAGTATTTT
-	TRBV11-1	-	TRBJ1-1	CASSPGTVEAFF	TGTGCCAGCAGCCCCGGGACGGTCGAAGCTTTCTTT
-	TRBV7-8	-	TRBJ1-5	CASSLSWGEYNQPQHF	TGTGCCAGCAGCTTATCTTGGGGGGAGTACAATCAGCCCCAGCATTTT
-	TRBV13	-	TRBJ2-2	CASSSSLGPNTGELFF	TGTGCCAGCAGCTCCTCGCTGGGGCCGAACACCGGGGAGCTGTTTTTT
-	TRBV5-8	TRBD2	TRBJ2-1	CASSLGGSSYNEQFF	TGTGCCAGCAGCTTAGGCGGGAGTTCCTACAATGAGCAGTTCTTC
-	TRBV12-5	TRBD2	TRBJ2-1	CASGLVLSSGGDEQFF	TGTGCTAGTGGTTTGGTACTTTCTTCGGGAGGGGATGAGCAGTTCTTC
-	TRBV9	-	TRBJ2-1	CASSAFNEQFF	TGTGCCAGCAGCGCCTTCAATGAGCAGTTCTTC
-	TRBV13	-	TRBJ2-7	CASSPRYEQYF	TGTGCCAGCAGCCCCCGCTACGAGCAGTACTTC
-	TRBV6-1	-	TRBJ1-4	CASSESAALEKLFF	TGTGCCAGCAGTGAAAGTGCGGCCCTTGAAAAACTGTTTTTT
-	TRBV27	-	TRBJ1-1	CASSLGLNTEAFF	TGTGCCAGCAGTTTAGGACTGAACACTGAAGCTTTCTTT
-	TRBV5-4	TRBD1	TRBJ1-4	CASSPWTGRGEKLFF	TGTGCCAGCAGCCCCTGGACAGGGCGAGGTGAAAAACTGTTTTTT
-	TRBV28	TRBD2	TRBJ2-7	CASRPGTSDSLEQYF	TGTGCCAGCAGGCCCGGGACTAGCGATTCCCTCGAGCAGTACTTC
-	TRBV27	TRBD2	TRBJ2-1	CASGLTAGGPLNEQFF	TGTGCCAGCGGCTTGACAGCGGGAGGGCCGTTGAATGAGCAGTTCTTC
-	TRBV7-9	-	TRBJ2-7	CASSSQGSEQYF	TGTGCCAGCAGCTCTCAGGGGTCCGAGCAGTACTTC
-	TRBV30	TRBD2	TRBJ2-7	CAWRIAGGYEQYF	TGTGCCTGGAGAATAGCGGGAGGCTACGAGCAGTACTTC
-	TRBV6-6	-	TRBJ2-2	CASSHGNLELFF	TGTGCCAGCAGCCACGGCAACCTCGAGCTGTTTTTT
-	TRBV11-3	-	TRBJ2-1	CASRLGRNPYNEQFF	TGTGCCAGCAGATTGGGTCGGAATCCCTACAATGAGCAGTTCTTC
once	TRBV11-2	-	TRBJ1-5	CASSSGGYQPQHF	TGTGCCAGCAGCTCCGGGGGGTATCAGCCCCAGCATTTT
-	TRBV4-3	TRBD2	TRBJ2-1	CASSQGEAGSVSGSLVQFF	TGCGCCAGCAGCCAAGGGGAGGCCGGTTCTGTTAGCGGGAGTCTGGTGCAGTTCTTC
-	TRBV9	TRBD2	TRBJ2-2	CASSVAVGGNEGTGKFRDTGELFF	TGTGCCAGCAGCGTAGCTGTCGGGGGGAACGAAGGGACTGGGAAGTTTCGTGACACCGGGGAGCTGTTTTTT
-	TRBV9	-	TRBJ2-7	CASSVGMWGKPYEQYF	TGTGCCAGCAGCGTAGGGATGTGGGGGAAACCCTACGAGCAGTACTTC
-	TRBV27	TRBD2	TRBJ2-7	CASSSGLAGAEQYF	TGTGCCAGCAGTTCGGGACTAGCGGGAGCCGAGCAGTACTTC
-	TRBV2	-	TRBJ2-1	CASSDPRSRAYNEQFF	TGTGCCAGCAGTGACCCCCGGAGTAGGGCCTACAATGAGCAGTTCTTC
-	TRBV19	TRBD2	TRBJ2-1	CASSFLAGGPYYNEQFF	TGTGCCAGTAGTTTTTTAGCGGGAGGGCCTTACTACAATGAGCAGTTCTTC
-	TRBV28	-	TRBJ1-2	CASSFVSSYGYTF	TGTGCCAGCAGTTTCGTGTCCAGCTATGGCTACACCTTC
-	TRBV6-1	TRBD1	TRBJ1-3	CASSEVSRGSGNTIYF	TGTGCCAGCAGTGAAGTTTCCAGGGGGTCTGGAAACACCATATATTTT
-	TRBV5-1	TRBD1	TRBJ1-1	CASSLVGTGGTEAFF	TGCGCCAGCAGCTTGGTCGGGACAGGAGGCACTGAAGCTTTCTTT
-	TRBV27	-	TRBJ1-5	CASSLGGQTRSRGNQPQHF	TGTGCCAGCAGTTTGGGAGGCCAAACGAGATCACGGGGCAATCAGCCCCAGCATTTT
-	TRBV30	TRBD2	TRBJ2-1	CAWSGLAGISSYNEQFF	TGTGCCTGGAGTGGACTAGCGGGCATCAGCTCCTACAATGAGCAGTTCTTC
-	TRBV6-1	-	TRBJ1-1	CASRLGRGLVTEAFF	TGTGCCAGCAGACTCGGGCGGGGGCTCGTCACTGAAGCTTTCTTT
-	TRBV30	-	TRBJ1-2	CAWSDAPNGYTF	TGTGCCTGGAGTGATGCCCCGAATGGCTACACCTTC
-	TRBV28	TRBD2	TRBJ2-5	CASSLSSTSRQYF	TGTGCCAGCAGTTTATCGTCGACTAGCCGGCAGTACTTC
-	TRBV29-1	-	TRBJ2-7	CSVERSDYEQYF	TGCAGCGTTGAGCGGTCGGACTACGAGCAGTACTTC
-	TRBV9	TRBD1	TRBJ2-2	CASSGTGADTGELFF	TGTGCCAGCAGCGGAACAGGGGCGGACACCGGGGAGCTGTTTTTT
-	TRBV19	-	TRBJ1-2	CASTPLGTYGYTF	TGTGCCAGTACGCCCCTCGGTACCTATGGCTACACCTTC
-	TRBV14	-	TRBJ2-1	CASSQEGDITKQFF	TGTGCCAGCAGCCAAGAAGGGGACATTACCAAGCAGTTCTTC
-	TRBV6-5	TRBD2	TRBJ2-1	CASSTSGSSNEQFF	TGTGCCAGCAGTACAAGCGGGAGTAGCAATGAGCAGTTCTTC
-	TRBV27	-	TRBJ2-7	CASRSSRDEQYF	TGTGCCAGCCGTTCATCCCGGGACGAGCAGTACTTC